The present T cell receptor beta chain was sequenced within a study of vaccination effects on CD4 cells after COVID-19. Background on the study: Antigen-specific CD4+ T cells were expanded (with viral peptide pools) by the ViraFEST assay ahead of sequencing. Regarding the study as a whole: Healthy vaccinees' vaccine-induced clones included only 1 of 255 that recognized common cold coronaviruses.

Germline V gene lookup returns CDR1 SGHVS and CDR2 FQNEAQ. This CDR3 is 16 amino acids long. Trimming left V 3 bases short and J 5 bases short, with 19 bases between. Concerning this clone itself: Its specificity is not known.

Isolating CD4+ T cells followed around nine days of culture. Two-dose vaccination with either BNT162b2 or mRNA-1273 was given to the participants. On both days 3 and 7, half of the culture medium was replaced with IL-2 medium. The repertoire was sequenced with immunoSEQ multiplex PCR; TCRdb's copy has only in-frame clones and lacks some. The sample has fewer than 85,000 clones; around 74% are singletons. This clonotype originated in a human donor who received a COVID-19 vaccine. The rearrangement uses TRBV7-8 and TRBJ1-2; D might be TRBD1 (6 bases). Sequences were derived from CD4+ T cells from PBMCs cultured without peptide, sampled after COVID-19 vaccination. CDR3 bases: TGTGCCAGCAGCTTTGGGACACATTCTATAATATATGGCTACACCTTC. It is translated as CASSFGTHSIIYGYTF.